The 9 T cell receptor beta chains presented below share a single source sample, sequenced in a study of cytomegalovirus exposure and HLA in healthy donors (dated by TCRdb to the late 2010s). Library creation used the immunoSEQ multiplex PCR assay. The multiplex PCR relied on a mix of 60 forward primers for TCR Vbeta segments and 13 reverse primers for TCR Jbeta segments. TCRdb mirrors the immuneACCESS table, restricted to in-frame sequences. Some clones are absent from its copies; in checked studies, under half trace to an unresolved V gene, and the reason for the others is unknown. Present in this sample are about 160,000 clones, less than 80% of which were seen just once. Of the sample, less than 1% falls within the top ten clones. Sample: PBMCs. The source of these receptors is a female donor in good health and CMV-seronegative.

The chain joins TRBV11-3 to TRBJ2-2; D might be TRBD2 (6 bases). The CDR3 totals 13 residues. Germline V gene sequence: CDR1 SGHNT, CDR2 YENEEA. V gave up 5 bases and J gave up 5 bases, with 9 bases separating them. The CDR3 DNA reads TGTGCCAGCAGCCTCGGAGGGACCGGGGAGCTGTTTTTT. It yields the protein CASSLGGTGELFF.

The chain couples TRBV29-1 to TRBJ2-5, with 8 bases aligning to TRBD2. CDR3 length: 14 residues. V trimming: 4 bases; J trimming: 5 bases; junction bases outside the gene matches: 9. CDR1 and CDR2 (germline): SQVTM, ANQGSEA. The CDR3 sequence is CSVASGSLGETQYF. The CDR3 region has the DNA TGCAGCGTTGCCAGCGGGAGTCTGGGGGAGACCCAGTACTTC.

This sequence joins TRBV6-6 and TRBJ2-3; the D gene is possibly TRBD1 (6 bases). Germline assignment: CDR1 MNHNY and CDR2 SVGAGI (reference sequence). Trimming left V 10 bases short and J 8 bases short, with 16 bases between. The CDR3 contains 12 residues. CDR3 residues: CATRQGGSTQYF. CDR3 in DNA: TGTGCCACCCGACAAGGGGGTAGTACGCAGTATTTT.

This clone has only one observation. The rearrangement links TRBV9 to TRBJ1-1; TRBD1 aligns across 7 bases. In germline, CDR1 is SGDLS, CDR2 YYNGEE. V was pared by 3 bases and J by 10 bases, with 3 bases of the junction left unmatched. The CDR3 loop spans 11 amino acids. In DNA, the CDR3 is TGTGCCAGCAGCGGCCACAGGGGAGCTTTCTTT. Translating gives CASSGHRGAFF.

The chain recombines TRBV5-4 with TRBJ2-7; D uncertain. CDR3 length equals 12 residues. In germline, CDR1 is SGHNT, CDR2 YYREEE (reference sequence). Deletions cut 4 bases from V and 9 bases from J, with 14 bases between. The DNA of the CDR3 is TGTGCCAGCAGCCTGAATGACAATGGGCAGTACTTC. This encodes CASSLNDNGQYF.

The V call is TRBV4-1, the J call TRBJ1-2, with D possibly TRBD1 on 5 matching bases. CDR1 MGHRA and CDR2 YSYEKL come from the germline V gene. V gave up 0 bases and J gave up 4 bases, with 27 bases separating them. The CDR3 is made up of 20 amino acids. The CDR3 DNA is TGCGCCAGCAGCCAAGATCGGGGGACCTCCGGACGGGGTTTTGGCTATGGCTACACCTTC. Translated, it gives CASSQDRGTSGRGFGYGYTF.

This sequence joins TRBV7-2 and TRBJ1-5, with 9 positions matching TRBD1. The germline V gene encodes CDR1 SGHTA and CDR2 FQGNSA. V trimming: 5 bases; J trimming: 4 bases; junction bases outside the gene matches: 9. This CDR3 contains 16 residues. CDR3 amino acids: CASSLQGTGPNQPQHF. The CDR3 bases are TGTGCCAGCAGCCTGCAAGGGACAGGGCCAAATCAGCCCCAGCATTTT.

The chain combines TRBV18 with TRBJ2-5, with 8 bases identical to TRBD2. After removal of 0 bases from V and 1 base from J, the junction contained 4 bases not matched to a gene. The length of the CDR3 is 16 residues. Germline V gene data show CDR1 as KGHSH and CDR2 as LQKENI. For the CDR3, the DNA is TGTGCCAGCTCACCACCAGGAGCGGGGGCCCAAGAGACCCAGTACTTC. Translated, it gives CASSPPGAGAQETQYF.

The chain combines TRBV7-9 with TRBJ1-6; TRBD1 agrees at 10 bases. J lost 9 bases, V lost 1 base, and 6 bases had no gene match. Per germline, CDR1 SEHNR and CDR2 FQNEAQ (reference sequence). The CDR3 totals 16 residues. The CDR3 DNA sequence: TGTGCCAGCAGCTTAGGACAGGGGGCGGTTGGTTCACCCCTCCACTTT. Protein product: CASSLGQGAVGSPLHF.